These T cell receptor beta chains were read from a single sample in a study of post-analysis software for immune sequencing data. TCRdb re-derived calls from the PCR reads in MiXCR, one entry per CDR3 protein. The sample holds about 570,000 distinct CDR3 sequences, around 36% seen once. Specimen: blood. The receptor set was obtained from a girl younger than 18 with multiple sclerosis. The CDR3 runs from the conserved cysteine through the conserved F or W. The order of the fields is clone size, J gene, D gene, V gene, CDR3 DNA, CDR3 protein. A D gene is named only where the DNA matches it firmly. Some rows have no size entry. The others give once, few or many, or a class for an expanded clone.

NA TRBJ2-3 NA TRBV20-1 TGCAGTGCTAGAGAGGTTGAAAAACTGTATTTT CSAREVEKLYF
few TRBJ1-1 NA TRBV20-1 TGCAGTGCGCCGGGGCTTGGGGGAACTGAAGCTTTCTTT CSAPGLGGTEAFF
few TRBJ2-7 NA TRBV6-4 TGTGCCAGCAGTGAGGAGGGCGGAAGCTCCTACGAGCAGTACTTC CASSEEGGSSYEQYF
NA TRBJ2-7 TRBD1 TRBV11-2 TGTGCCAGCAGCTTAGAGCCCAGGGGGTGGTACGAGCAGTACTTC CASSLEPRGWYEQYF
NA TRBJ1-2 NA TRBV6-5 TGTGCCAGCAGCCTGGACAGCGCCTATGGCTACACCTTC CASSLDSAYGYTF
few TRBJ2-3 TRBD2 TRBV5-5 TGTGCCAGCAGCCTCGCCCCGGCTAGCGGGGGGACAGATACGCAGTATTTT CASSLAPASGGTDTQYF
NA TRBJ1-6 NA TRBV25-1 TGTGCCAGCCAGCCCTATAATTCACCCCTCCACTTT CASQPYNSPLHF
NA TRBJ1-2 NA TRBV4-1 TGCGCCAGCAGCCAAGTTTCGGGGGGTGGCTACACCTTC CASSQVSGGGYTF
few TRBJ2-5 TRBD2 TRBV14 TGTGCCAGCAGCCAGGGGAGGGACCGAGAGACCCAGTACTTC CASSQGRDRETQYF
NA TRBJ2-3 NA TRBV5-1 TGCGCCAGCAGCCGACCCAGGACACCTACTAGCACAGATACGCAGTATTTT CASSRPRTPTSTDTQYF
NA TRBJ1-5 NA TRBV3-1 TGTGCCAGCAGCCATCTTAAGGGACAGCCCCAGCATTTT CASSHLKGQPQHF
few TRBJ2-1 NA TRBV4-1 TGTGCCAGCAGCCAACCTAACTCTGGGTACAATGAGCAGTTCTTC CASSQPNSGYNEQFF
NA TRBJ1-6 NA TRBV12-5 TGTGCTAGTGGTTTGATCCGGCAGACGTATAATTCACCCCTCCACTTT CASGLIRQTYNSPLHF
NA TRBJ1-6 TRBD1 TRBV6-5 TGTGCCAGCAGTGGGCCGGGACAGGGGAATTCACCCCTCCACTTT CASSGPGQGNSPLHF
NA TRBJ1-6 TRBD1 TRBV7-9 TGTGCCAGCCGGACAGGGGCGAATTCACCCCTCCACTTT CASRTGANSPLHF
NA TRBJ1-2 NA TRBV6-2/TRBV6-3 TGTGCCAGCAGTCGACCTACCAGGGCAGATATGGGCTATGGCTACACCTTC CASSRPTRADMGYGYTF
few TRBJ2-7 NA TRBV7-9 TGTGCCAGCAGCTTAGAAAACCACGAGCAGTACTTC CASSLENHEQYF
NA TRBJ1-2 NA TRBV7-9 TGTGCCAGCAGCTTAGGAGGGGGATTTGGTGGCTACACCTTC CASSLGGGFGGYTF
few TRBJ1-4 NA TRBV12-3/TRBV12-4 TGTGCCAGCAGTTTAATAGGGTTTAAGGCTAATGAAAAACTGTTTTTT CASSLIGFKANEKLFF
few TRBJ1-2 NA TRBV7-3 TGTGCCAGCAGCTCAGGACGGTTTTATGGCTACACCTTC CASSSGRFYGYTF
NA TRBJ1-2 TRBD1 TRBV15 TGTGCCACCAGCAGTGGGACAGGGAGGATCCGGTACGGCGGCTACACCTTC CATSSGTGRIRYGGYTF
NA TRBJ1-1 NA TRBV12-3/TRBV12-4 TGTGCCAGCAGCTACCAGCAGAGTGAAGCTTTCTTT CASSYQQSEAFF
few TRBJ2-3 TRBD2 TRBV7-8 TGTGCCAGCAGCTTAACTAGCGGGGGGGGGGATACGCAGTATTTT CASSLTSGGGDTQYF
NA TRBJ2-5 NA TRBV12-3/TRBV12-4 TGTGCCAGCAGTCCCGTCCGGGCCGGGGAAGAGACCCAGTACTTC CASSPVRAGEETQYF
few TRBJ1-4 TRBD1 TRBV20-1 TGCAGTGCTAGAGCCCTGGGGGCCCAAGCTTCGAGGGGACAGGGACCCATAGGGGAAAAACTGTTTTTT CSARALGAQASRGQGPIGEKLFF
few TRBJ2-7 NA TRBV18 TGTGCCAGCTCGACCTCCGGGTACGAGCAGTACTTC CASSTSGYEQYF
NA TRBJ1-3 NA TRBV4-1 TGCGCCAGCAGCCTAACAGAGAGGTCTGGAAACACCATATATTTT CASSLTERSGNTIYF
NA TRBJ2-3 TRBD2 TRBV5-1 TGCGCCAGCAGTAAGCTGACTAGCGGGGGGTCAGATACGCAGTATTTT CASSKLTSGGSDTQYF
NA TRBJ2-2 NA TRBV12-3/TRBV12-4 TGTGCCAGCAGCAGGGGCGCCGGCACCGGGGAGCTGTTTTTT CASSRGAGTGELFF
NA TRBJ2-2 NA TRBV7-3 TGTGCCAGCAGCTTAGGGTCAGGGGCCGGGGAGCTGTTTTTT CASSLGSGAGELFF
NA TRBJ1-6 NA TRBV4-2 TGTGCCAGCAGCCAGAAGACAGGATATAATTCACCCCTCCACTTT CASSQKTGYNSPLHF
NA TRBJ1-5 NA TRBV21-1 TGTGCCAGCAGCAAGCGACAGGGCGGCGAAGTCGAAGGCAATCAGCCCCAGCATTTT CASSKRQGGEVEGNQPQHF
NA TRBJ2-1 TRBD2 TRBV29-1 TGCAGCGTCAGGATCCTGACTAGCGGGGGGTACAATGAGCAGTTCTTC CSVRILTSGGYNEQFF
NA TRBJ2-5 TRBD1 TRBV2 TGTGCCAGCAGAAGACAGGGGGGGACCCAGTACTTC CASRRQGGTQYF
NA TRBJ2-5 TRBD1 TRBV9 TGTGCCAGCAGCCAAGGACAGGGTTGGGAGACCCAGTACTTC CASSQGQGWETQYF
NA TRBJ2-3 TRBD2 TRBV6-2/TRBV6-3 TGTGCCAGCAGTTACCCCGCTAGCGGAAGCAATACGCAGTATTTT CASSYPASGSNTQYF
few TRBJ2-3 NA TRBV5-4 TGTGCCAGCAGCCCCCCAGGACAGACTACGCAGTATTTT CASSPPGQTTQYF
many TRBJ2-7 TRBD1 TRBV10-3 TGTGCCAACGGACAGGTAACCTACGAGCAGTACTTC CANGQVTYEQYF
NA TRBJ1-2 NA TRBV10-3 TGTGCCATCAGGTTCAGCTATGGCTACACCTTC CAIRFSYGYTF
many TRBJ2-1 NA TRBV7-8 TGTGCCAGCAGGAGGGGGGGTGAGCAGTTCTTC CASRRGGEQFF
NA TRBJ2-1 NA TRBV21-1 TGTGCCAGCAGCTCCCGGGACAAGTCCTACAATGAGCAGTTCTTC CASSSRDKSYNEQFF
NA TRBJ1-1 NA TRBV5-1 TGCGCCAGCAGCCCGGAGGCATCCACTGAAGCTTTCTTT CASSPEASTEAFF
few TRBJ1-4 NA TRBV27 TGTGCCAGCAGTCCGCCGGACTTGTGGAATGAAAAACTGTTTTTT CASSPPDLWNEKLFF
NA TRBJ1-2 NA TRBV7-3 TGTGCCAGCAGCTTAACTTGGGGGCTTGGCTACACCTTC CASSLTWGLGYTF
few TRBJ1-2 TRBD1 TRBV14 TGTGCCAGCAGCCAAGATACGTGGACAGGCCACACCTTC CASSQDTWTGHTF